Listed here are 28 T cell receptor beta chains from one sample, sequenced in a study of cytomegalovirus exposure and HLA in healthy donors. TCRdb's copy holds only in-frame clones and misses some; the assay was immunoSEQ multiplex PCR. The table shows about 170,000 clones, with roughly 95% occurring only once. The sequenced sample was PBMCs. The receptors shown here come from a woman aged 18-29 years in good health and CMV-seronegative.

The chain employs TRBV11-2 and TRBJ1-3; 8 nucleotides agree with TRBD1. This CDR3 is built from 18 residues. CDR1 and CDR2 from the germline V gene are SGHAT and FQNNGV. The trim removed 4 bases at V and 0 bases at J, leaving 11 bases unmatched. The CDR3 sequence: CASSSSWTGTRSGNTIYF. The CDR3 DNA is TGTGCCAGCAGCTCCTCATGGACAGGGACGCGCTCTGGAAACACCATATATTTT. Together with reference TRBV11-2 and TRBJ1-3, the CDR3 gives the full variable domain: EAGVAQSPRYKIIEKRQSVAFWCNPISGHATLYWYQQILGQGPKLLIQFQNNGVVDDSQLPKDRFSAERLKGVDSTLKIQPAKLEDSAVYLCASSSSWTGTRSGNTIYFGEGSWLTVV.

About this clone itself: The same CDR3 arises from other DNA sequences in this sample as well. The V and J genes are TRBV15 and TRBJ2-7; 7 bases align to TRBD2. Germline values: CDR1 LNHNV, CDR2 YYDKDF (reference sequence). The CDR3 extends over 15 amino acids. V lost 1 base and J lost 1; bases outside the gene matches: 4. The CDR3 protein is CATSRGLAASYEQYF. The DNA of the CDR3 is TGTGCCACCAGCAGAGGACTAGCCGCTTCCTACGAGCAGTACTTC. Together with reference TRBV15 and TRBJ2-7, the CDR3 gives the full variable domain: DAMVIQNPRYQVTQFGKPVTLSCSQTLNHNVMYWYQQKSSQAPKLLFHYYDKDFNNEADTPDNFQSRRPNTSFCFLDIRSPGLGDTAMYLCATSRGLAASYEQYFGPGTRLTVT.

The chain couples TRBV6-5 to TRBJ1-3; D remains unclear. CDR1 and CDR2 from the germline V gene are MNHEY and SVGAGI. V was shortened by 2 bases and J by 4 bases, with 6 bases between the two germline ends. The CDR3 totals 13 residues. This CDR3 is CASSYLRGNTIYF. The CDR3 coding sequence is TGTGCCAGCAGTTACCTCCGGGGAAACACCATATATTTT.

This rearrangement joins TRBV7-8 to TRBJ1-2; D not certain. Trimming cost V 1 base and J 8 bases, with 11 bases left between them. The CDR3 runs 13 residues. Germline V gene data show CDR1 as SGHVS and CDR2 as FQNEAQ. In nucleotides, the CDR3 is TGTGCCAGCAGCTTAGGTTACCCGCGGGGCTACACCTTC. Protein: CASSLGYPRGYTF.

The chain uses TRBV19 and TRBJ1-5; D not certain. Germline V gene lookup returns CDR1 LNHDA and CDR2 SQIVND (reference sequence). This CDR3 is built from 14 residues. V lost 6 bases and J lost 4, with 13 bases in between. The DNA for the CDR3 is TGTGCCAGTAGCATCGCGGCCATAAATCAGCCCCAGCATTTT. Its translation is CASSIAAINQPQHF.

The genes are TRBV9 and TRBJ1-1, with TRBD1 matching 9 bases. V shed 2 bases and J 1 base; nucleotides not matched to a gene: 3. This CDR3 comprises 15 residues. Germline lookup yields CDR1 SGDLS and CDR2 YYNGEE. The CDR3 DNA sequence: TGTGCCAGCAGCGTCACAGGGGGCCCGAACACTGAAGCTTTCTTT. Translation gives CASSVTGGPNTEAFF.

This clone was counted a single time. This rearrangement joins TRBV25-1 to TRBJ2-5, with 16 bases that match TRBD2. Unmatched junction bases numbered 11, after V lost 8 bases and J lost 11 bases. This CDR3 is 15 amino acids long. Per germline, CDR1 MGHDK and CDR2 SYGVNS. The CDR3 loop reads CASLGLAGGPEEQYF. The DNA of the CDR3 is TGTGCCAGCCTGGGACTAGCGGGGGGGCCGGAAGAGCAGTACTTC.

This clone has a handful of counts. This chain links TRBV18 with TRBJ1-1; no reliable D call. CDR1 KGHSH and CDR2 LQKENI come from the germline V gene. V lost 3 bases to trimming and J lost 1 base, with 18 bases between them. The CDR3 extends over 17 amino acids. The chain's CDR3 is CASSPDLGSPQNTEAFF. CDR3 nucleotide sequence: TGTGCCAGCTCACCCGACCTTGGGAGCCCGCAGAACACTGAAGCTTTCTTT.

The CDR3 region is CASRSFSGEGYEQYF. DNA for the CDR3: TGTGCCAGCCGATCCTTTAGCGGGGAGGGTTACGAGCAGTACTTC. This chain links TRBV19 with TRBJ2-7; the match to TRBD2 covers 8 bases. Germline CDR1 LNHDA, CDR2 SQIVND (reference sequence). There are 15 residues in the CDR3. V was clipped by 9 bases and J by 4 bases; unmatched bases: 14.

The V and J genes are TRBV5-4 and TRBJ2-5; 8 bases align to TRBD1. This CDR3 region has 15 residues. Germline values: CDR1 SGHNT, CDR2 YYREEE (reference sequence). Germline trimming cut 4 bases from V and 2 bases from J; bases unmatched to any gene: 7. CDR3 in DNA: TGTGCCAGCAGCCTCGGGACAGGCGGTCAAGAGACCCAGTACTTC. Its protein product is CASSLGTGGQETQYF.

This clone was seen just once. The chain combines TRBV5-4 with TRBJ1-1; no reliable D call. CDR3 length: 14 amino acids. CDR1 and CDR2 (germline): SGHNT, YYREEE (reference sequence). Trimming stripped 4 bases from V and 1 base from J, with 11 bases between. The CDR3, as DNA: TGTGCCAGCAGCCGGAGGTCGGAGAACACTGAAGCTTTCTTT. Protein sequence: CASSRRSENTEAFF.

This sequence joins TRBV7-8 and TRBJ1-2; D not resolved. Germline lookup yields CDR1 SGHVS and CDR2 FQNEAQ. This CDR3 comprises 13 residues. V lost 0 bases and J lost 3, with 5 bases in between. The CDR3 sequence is CASSLARDYGYTF. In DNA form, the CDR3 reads TGTGCCAGCAGCTTAGCGAGGGACTATGGCTACACCTTC.

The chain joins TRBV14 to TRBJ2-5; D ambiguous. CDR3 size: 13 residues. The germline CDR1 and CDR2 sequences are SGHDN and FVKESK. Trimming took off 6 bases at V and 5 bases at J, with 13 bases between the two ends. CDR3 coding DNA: TGTGCCAGCAGTAGAAGTTTTTGGGAGACCCAGTACTTC. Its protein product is CASSRSFWETQYF.

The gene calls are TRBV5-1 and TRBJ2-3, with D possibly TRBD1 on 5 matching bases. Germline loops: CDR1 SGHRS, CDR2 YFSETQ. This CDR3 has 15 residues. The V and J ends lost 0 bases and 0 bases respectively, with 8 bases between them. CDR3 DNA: TGCGCCAGCAGCTTGGAAGGGGCGAGCACAGATACGCAGTATTTT. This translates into CASSLEGASTDTQYF.

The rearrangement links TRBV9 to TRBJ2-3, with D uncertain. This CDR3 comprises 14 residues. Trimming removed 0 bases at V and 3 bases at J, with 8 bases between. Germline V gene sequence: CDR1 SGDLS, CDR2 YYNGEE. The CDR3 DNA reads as TGTGCCAGCAGCGTAGCTAGGATTACAGATACGCAGTATTTT. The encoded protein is CASSVARITDTQYF.

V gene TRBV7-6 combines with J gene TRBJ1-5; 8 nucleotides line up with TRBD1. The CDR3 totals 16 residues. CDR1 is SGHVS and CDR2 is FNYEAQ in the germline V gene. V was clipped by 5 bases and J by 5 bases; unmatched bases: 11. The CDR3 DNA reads TGTGCCAGCAGCCGGAATACGGGGGACAGGCATCAGCCCCAGCATTTT. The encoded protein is CASSRNTGDRHQPQHF.

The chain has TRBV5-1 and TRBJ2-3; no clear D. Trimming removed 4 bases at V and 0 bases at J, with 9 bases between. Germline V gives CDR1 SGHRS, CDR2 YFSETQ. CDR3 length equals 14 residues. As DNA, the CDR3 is TGCGCCAGCAGCCCCCGTCCTAGCACAGATACGCAGTATTTT. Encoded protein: CASSPRPSTDTQYF.

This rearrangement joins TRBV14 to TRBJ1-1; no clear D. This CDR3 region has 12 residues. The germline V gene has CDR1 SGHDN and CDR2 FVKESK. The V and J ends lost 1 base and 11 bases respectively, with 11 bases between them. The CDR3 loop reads CASSQGVGRAFF. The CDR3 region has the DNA TGTGCCAGCAGCCAAGGGGTAGGGAGGGCTTTCTTT.

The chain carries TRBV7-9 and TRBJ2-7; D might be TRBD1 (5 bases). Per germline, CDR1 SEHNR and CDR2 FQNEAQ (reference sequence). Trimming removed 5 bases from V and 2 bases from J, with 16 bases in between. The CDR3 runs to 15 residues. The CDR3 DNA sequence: TGTGCCAGCAGCACAAGTTACAGGTCCCCCTACGAGCAGTACTTC. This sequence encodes CASSTSYRSPYEQYF.

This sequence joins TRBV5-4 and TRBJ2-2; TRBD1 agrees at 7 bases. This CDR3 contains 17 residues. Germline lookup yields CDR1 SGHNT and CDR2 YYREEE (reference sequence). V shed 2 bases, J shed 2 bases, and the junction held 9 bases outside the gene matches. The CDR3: CASSLQTGQFNTGELFF. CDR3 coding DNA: TGTGCCAGCAGCTTACAAACGGGACAGTTTAACACCGGGGAGCTGTTTTTT.

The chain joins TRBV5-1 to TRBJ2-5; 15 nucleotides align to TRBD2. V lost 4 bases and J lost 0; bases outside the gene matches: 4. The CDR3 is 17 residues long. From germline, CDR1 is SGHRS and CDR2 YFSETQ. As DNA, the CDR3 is TGCGCCAGCAGCGTCGGGACTAGCGGGGGGTACCAAGAGACCCAGTACTTC. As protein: CASSVGTSGGYQETQYF.

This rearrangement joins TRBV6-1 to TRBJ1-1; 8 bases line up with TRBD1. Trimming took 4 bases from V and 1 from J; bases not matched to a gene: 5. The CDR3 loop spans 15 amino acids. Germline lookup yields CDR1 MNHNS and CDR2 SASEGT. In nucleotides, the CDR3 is TGTGCCAGCAGTGTTGGGGGGACAGGGAACACTGAAGCTTTCTTT. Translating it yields CASSVGGTGNTEAFF.

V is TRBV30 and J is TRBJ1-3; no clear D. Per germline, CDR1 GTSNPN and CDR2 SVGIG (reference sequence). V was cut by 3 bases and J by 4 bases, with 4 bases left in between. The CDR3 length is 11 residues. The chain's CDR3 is CAWSTGNTIYF. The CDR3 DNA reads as TGTGCCTGGAGCACAGGAAACACCATATATTTT.

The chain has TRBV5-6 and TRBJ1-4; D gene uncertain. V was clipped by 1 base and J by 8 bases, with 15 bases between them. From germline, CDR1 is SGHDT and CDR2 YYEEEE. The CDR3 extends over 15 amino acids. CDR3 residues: CASSLIGVGEEKLFF. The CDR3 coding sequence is TGTGCCAGCAGCTTGATTGGGGTCGGGGAAGAAAAACTGTTTTTT.

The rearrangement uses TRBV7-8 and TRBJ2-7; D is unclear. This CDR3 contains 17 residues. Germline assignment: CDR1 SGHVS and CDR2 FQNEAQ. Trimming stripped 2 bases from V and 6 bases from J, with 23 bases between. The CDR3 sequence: CASSLPGEVGRSTEQYF. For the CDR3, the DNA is TGTGCCAGCAGCTTACCCGGTGAAGTAGGCCGTAGCACCGAGCAGTACTTC.

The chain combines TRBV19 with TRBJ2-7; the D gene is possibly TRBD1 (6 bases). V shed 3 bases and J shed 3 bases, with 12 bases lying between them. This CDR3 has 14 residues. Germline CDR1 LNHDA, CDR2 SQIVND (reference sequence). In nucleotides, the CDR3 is TGTGCCAGTAGTATCGTGACAGGATACTACGAGCAGTACTTC. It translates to CASSIVTGYYEQYF.

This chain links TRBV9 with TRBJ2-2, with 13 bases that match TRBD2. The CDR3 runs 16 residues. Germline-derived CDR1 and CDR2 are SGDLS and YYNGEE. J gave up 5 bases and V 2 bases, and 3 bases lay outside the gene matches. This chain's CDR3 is CASSVGTSGTTGELFF. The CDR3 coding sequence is TGTGCCAGCAGCGTGGGGACTAGCGGGACGACCGGGGAGCTGTTTTTT. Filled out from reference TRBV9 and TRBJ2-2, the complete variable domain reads DSGVTQTPKHLITATGQRVTLRCSPRSGDLSVYWYQQSLDQGLQFLIQYYNGEERAKGNILERFSAQQFPDLHSELNLSSLELGDSALYFCASSVGTSGTTGELFFGEGSRLTVL.

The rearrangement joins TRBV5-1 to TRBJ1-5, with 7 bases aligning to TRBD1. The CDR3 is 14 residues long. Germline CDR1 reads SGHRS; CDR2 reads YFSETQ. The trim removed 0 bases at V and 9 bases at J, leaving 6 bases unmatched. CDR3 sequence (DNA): TGCGCCAGCAGCTTGGACGGGCAGGGGGGGCCCCAGCATTTT. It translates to CASSLDGQGGPQHF.